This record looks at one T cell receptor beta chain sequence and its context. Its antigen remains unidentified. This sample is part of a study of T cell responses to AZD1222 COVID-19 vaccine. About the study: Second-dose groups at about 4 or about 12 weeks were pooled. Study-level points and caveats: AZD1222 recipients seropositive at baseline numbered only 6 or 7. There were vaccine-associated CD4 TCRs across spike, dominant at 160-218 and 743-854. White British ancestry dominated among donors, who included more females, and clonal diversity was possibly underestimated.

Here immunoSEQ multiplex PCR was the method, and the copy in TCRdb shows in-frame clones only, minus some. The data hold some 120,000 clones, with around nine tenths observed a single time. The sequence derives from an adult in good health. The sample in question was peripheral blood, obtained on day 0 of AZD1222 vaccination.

This CDR3 is CASSQLVARYSGANVLTF. CDR3 coding DNA: TGCGCCAGCAGTCAATTGGTAGCGAGATACTCTGGGGCCAACGTCCTGACTTTC. This sequence joins TRBV23-1 and TRBJ2-6; the D gene is possibly TRBD2 (5 bases). TRBV23-1 belongs to the ORF category, with a function that is uncertain. Deletions cut 1 base from V and 0 bases from J, with 13 bases between. CDR3 length: 18 residues.